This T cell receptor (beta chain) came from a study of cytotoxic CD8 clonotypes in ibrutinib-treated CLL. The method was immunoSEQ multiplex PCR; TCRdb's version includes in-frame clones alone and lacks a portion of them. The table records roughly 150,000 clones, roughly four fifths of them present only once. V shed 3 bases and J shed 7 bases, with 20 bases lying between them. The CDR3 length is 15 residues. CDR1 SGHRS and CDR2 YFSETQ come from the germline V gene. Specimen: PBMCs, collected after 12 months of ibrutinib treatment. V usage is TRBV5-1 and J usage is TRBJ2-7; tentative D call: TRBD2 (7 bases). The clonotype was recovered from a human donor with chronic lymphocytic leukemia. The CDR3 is CASSWGAAGAREQYF. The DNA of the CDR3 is TGCGCCAGCAGCTGGGGGGCGGCGGGAGCTAGGGAGCAGTACTTC.